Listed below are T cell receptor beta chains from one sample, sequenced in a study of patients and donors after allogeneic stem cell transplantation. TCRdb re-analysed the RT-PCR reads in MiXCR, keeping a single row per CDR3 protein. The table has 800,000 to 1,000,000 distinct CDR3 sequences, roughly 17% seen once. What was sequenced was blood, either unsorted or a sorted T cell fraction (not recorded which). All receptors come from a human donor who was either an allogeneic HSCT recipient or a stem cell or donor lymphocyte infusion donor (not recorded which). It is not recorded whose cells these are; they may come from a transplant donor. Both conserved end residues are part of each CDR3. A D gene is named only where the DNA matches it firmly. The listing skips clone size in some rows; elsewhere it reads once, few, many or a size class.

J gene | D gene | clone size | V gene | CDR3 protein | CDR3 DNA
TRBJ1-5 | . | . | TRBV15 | CATSSRTLGENQPQHF | TGTGCCACCAGCAGCCGGACGTTAGGGGAGAATCAGCCCCAGCATTTT
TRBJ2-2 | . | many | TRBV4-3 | CASSPRGHGNTGELFF | TGCGCCAGCAGCCCACGGGGACACGGGAACACCGGGGAGCTGTTTTTT
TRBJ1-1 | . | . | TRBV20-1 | CSAKRGEAFF | TGCAGTGCAAAGAGGGGAGAAGCTTTCTTT
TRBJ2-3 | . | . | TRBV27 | CASSLRGSVSASTDTQYF | TGTGCCAGCAGTCTAAGGGGTTCGGTGTCAGCAAGCACAGATACGCAGTATTTT
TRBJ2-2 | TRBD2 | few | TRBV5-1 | CASSLDAREGLGTGELFF | TGCGCCAGCAGCTTGGATGCGCGGGAGGGCCTCGGAACCGGGGAGCTGTTTTTT
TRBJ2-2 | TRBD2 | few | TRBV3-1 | CASSQRTSGVSNTGELFF | TGTGCCAGCAGCCAACGGACTAGCGGGGTTTCGAACACCGGGGAGCTGTTTTTT
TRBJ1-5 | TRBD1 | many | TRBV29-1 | CSVAQGTVQPQHF | TGCAGCGTTGCACAGGGGACGGTACAGCCCCAGCATTTT
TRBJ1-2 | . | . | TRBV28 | CASSLSVGNGYTF | TGTGCCAGCAGTTTATCCGTCGGGAATGGCTACACCTTC
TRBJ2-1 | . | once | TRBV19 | CASSISHYRELPYNEQFF | TGTGCCAGTAGTATCTCGCATTACAGGGAACTCCCCTACAATGAGCAGTTCTTC
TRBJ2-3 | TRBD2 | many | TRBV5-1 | CASSPRAGGGTDTQYF | TGCGCCAGCAGCCCACGAGCGGGAGGGGGTACAGATACGCAGTATTTT
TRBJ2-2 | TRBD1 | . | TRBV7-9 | CASSSDRDRAGELFF | TGTGCCAGCAGCTCCGACCGGGACAGGGCCGGGGAGCTGTTTTTT
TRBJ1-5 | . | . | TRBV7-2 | CASIPSGRALDTQHF | TGTGCCAGCATCCCATCTGGGCGGGCTCTGGATACGCAGCATTTT
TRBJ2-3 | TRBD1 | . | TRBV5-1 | CASSSGQGGRGTDTQYF | TGCGCCAGCAGCTCAGGACAGGGTGGTAGAGGTACAGATACGCAGTATTTT
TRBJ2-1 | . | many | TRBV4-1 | CASSQGGGKGQFF | TGCGCCAGCAGCCAAGGAGGAGGTAAAGGGCAGTTCTTC
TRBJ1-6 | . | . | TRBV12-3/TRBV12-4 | CASSLRGRDSPLHF | TGTGCCAGCAGTTTACGGGGCAGGGATTCACCCCTCCACTTT
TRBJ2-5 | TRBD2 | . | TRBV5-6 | CASSFGTSGIQETQYF | TGTGCCAGCAGCTTCGGGACTAGCGGAATCCAAGAGACCCAGTACTTC
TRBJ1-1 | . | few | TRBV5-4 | CASRFKQNTEAFF | TGTGCCAGCAGATTTAAACAGAACACTGAAGCTTTCTTT
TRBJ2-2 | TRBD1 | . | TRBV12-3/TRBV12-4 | CASRSIRGRKGNTGELFF | TGTGCCAGCAGAAGCATCAGGGGGCGCAAGGGGAACACCGGGGAGCTGTTTTTT
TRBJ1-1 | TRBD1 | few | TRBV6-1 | CASRKDRGLTTEAFF | TGTGCCAGCAGAAAGGACAGGGGGCTAACGACTGAAGCTTTCTTT
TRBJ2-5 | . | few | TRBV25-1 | CASSEWGRETQYF | TGTGCCAGCAGTGAATGGGGCAGAGAGACCCAGTACTTC
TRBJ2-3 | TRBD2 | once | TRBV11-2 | CASSLSLGLGGGSDTQYF | TGTGCCAGCAGCTTATCATTAGGGCTTGGCGGGGGGTCAGATACGCAGTATTTT
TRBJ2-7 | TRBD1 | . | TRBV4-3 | CASSQDGPWTGVYEQYF | TGCGCCAGCAGCCAAGATGGTCCATGGACAGGGGTCTACGAGCAGTACTTC
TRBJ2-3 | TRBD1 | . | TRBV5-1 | CASSNRDRGRADTQYF | TGCGCCAGCAGCAACCGGGACAGGGGGCGGGCTGATACGCAGTATTTT
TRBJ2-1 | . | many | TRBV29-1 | CSVGGGLNNEQFF | TGCAGCGTTGGGGGGGGCCTCAACAATGAGCAGTTCTTC
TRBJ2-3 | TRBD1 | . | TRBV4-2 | CASSQVTGTGPSTDTQYF | TGTGCCAGCAGCCAAGTCACCGGGACAGGGCCTAGCACAGATACGCAGTATTTT
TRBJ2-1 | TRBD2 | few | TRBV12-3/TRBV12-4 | CASSLFSGGAGNEQFF | TGTGCCAGCAGTTTATTTTCGGGGGGGGCCGGTAATGAGCAGTTCTTC
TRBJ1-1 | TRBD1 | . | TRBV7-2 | CASSLATGGFTLKGFF | TGTGCCAGCAGCTTAGCGACAGGGGGCTTTACACTGAAGGGTTTCTTT
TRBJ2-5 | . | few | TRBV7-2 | CASSLSRGVETQYF | TGTGCCAGCAGCTTGTCACGAGGGGTAGAGACCCAGTACTTC
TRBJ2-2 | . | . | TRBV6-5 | CASSYSSATRRQNTGELFF | TGTGCCAGCAGTTACTCCTCTGCCACGCGCAGGCAAAACACCGGGGAGCTGTTTTTT
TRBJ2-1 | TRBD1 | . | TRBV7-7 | CASSPGTGGITAYNEQFF | TGTGCCAGCAGCCCCGGGACAGGGGGCATAACGGCCTACAATGAGCAGTTCTTC
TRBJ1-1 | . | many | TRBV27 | CASSLLPPAAANTEAFF | TGTGCCAGCAGTTTATTACCCCCAGCTGCGGCGAACACTGAAGCTTTCTTT
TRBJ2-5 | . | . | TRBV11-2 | CASSLEGSRIRRETQYF | TGTGCCAGCAGCTTAGAGGGGAGTAGGATTCGGAGGGAGACCCAGTACTTC
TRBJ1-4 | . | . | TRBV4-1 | CASSLLFSDIGHEKLFF | TGCGCCAGCAGCCTTCTCTTTTCGGACATAGGCCATGAAAAACTGTTTTTT
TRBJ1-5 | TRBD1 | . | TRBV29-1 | CSVGQGPGPQHF | TGCAGCGTTGGACAGGGCCCAGGGCCCCAGCATTTT
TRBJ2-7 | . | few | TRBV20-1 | CSASVASLYEQYF | TGCAGTGCTAGCGTCGCCTCTCTCTACGAGCAGTACTTC
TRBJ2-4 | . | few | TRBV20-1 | CSARDFAGLPKNIQYF | TGCAGTGCTAGAGATTTTGCTGGGCTCCCCAAAAACATTCAGTACTTC
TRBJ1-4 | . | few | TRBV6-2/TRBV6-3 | CASSYPVRFSATNEKLFF | TGTGCCAGCAGTTACCCGGTGAGGTTCTCTGCAACTAATGAAAAACTGTTTTTT
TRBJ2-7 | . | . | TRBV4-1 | CASSQGTVVTYEQYF | TGCGCCAGCAGCCAAGGGACCGTAGTCACCTACGAGCAGTACTTC
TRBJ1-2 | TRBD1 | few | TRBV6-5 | CASSYVAGGNYGYTF | TGTGCCAGCAGTTACGTTGCAGGGGGGAACTATGGCTACACCTTC
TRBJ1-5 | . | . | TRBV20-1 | CSAGGGLGMTFNQPQHF | TGCAGTGCTGGAGGGGGGTTGGGCATGACTTTCAATCAGCCCCAGCATTTT
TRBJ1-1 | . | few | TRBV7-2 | CASSVDGVASEAFF | TGTGCCAGCAGCGTCGATGGAGTGGCCTCTGAAGCTTTCTTT
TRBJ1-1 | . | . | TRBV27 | CASIRGDTEAFF | TGTGCCAGCATTAGGGGGGACACTGAAGCTTTCTTT
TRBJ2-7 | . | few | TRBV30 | CAWSELDYEQYF | TGTGCCTGGAGTGAGTTGGATTACGAGCAGTACTTC
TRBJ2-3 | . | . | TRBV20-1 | CSASDRSTDTQYF | TGCAGTGCTTCAGACAGGAGCACAGATACGCAGTATTTT
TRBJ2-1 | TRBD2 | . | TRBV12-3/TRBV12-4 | CASSVTLAGGINEQFF | TGTGCCAGCAGTGTCACACTAGCGGGAGGGATTAATGAGCAGTTCTTC
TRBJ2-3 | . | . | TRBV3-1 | CASSQVDRLGADTQYF | TGTGCCAGCAGCCAAGTGGATCGGCTAGGGGCAGATACGCAGTATTTT
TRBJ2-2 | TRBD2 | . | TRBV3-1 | CASKRGEGSGELFF | TGTGCCAGCAAACGTGGGGAGGGATCCGGGGAGCTGTTTTTT